This TCR beta chain was identified in a study of cytomegalovirus exposure and HLA in healthy donors. In the study overall: Earlier, some 170 million T cells were analyzed, and approximately 110 million unique TCR beta sequences were found among them. Study findings and constraints: Cytomegalovirus association was listed for about 180 TCR beta chains.

This clone was counted a few times. As yet, its antigen is unknown. PCR involved 60 Vbeta and 13 Jbeta primers. TCRdb's copy holds only in-frame clones and misses some; the assay was immunoSEQ multiplex PCR. The sample has around 150,000 clones; 60% to 75% are singletons. From germline, CDR1 is SGHRS and CDR2 YFSETQ. This CDR3 has 15 amino acids. V lost 2 bases to trimming and J lost 1 base, with 12 bases between them. V is TRBV5-1 and J is TRBJ1-1; tentatively, D is TRBD1 (6 bases). Sequenced: PBMCs. The sequence derives from a human donor in good health. In DNA, the CDR3 is TGCGCCAGCAGCTTCACGGTGGGGGCGAACACTGAAGCTTTCTTT. This sequence encodes CASSFTVGANTEAFF.